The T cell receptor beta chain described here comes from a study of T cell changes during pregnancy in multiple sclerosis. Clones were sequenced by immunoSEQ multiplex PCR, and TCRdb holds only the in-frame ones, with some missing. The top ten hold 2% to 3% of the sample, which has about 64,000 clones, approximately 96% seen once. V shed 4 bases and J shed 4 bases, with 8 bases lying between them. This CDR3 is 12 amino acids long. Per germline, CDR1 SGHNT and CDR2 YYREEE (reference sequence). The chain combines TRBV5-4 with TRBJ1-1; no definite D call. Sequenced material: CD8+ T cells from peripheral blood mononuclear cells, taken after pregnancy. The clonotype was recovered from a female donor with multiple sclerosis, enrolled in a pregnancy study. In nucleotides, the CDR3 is TGTGCCAGCAGCAGACAATTCACTGAAGCTTTCTTT. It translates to CASSRQFTEAFF. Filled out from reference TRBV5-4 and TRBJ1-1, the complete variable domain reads ETGVTQSPTHLIKTRGQQVTLRCSSQSGHNTVSWYQQALGQGPQFIFQYYREEENGRGNFPPRFSGLQFPNYSSELNVNALELDDSALYLCASSRQFTEAFFGQGTRLTVV.